This TCR beta chain is from a study of T cell changes during pregnancy in multiple sclerosis. This table comes from immunoSEQ multiplex PCR, and its TCRdb copy is limited to in-frame clones, with some not included. The data contain tens of thousands of clones, approximately 92% of them singletons. Germline CDR1 ENHRY, CDR2 SYGVKD. Trimming cost V 4 bases and J 2 bases; bases outside gene matches: 19. The length of the CDR3 is 20 residues. This chain connects TRBV10-3 to TRBJ1-3; 8 nucleotides match TRBD1. Sequencing was performed on peripheral blood, taken after pregnancy. The clonotype was recovered from a female donor in good health, enrolled as a control in a pregnancy study. The CDR3 protein is CAISGPPEVRGPYPGNTIYF. In nucleotides, the CDR3 is TGTGCCATCAGTGGCCCCCCTGAGGTCAGGGGGCCGTACCCTGGAAACACCATATATTTT.